This T cell receptor (beta chain) stems from a study of cytomegalovirus exposure and HLA in healthy donors (dated 2017 in TCRdb). About the study as a whole: According to an earlier analysis of 450 to 650 of the donors, 150 million to 200 million T cells yielded over 90 million unique TCR beta sequences and less than 300 Gb of sequence data. About 320 gigabases of sequencing data and some 85 million unique TCR sequences were included in an early release covering 550 to 650 HLA-typed donors. Among the approximately 430 genotyped donors, approximately 77% belonged to the genetic ancestry cluster associated with self-reported Caucasian donors. The study aimed to test whether signatures of past pathogen exposure could be identified by cataloging public T cell receptors. The study used immunosequencing to profile the T cell repertoires of hundreds of subjects and linked those repertoires to cytomegalovirus serostatus. Along with the roughly 670-subject first cohort, a separate validation cohort of approximately 110 different subjects was used. To predict cytomegalovirus infection status, the study combined high-throughput TCR immunosequencing, statistical association of individual TCRs with disease status, and machine learning. In a later analysis, previously published TCR beta repertoires from 666 donors were re-analyzed and high-resolution HLA genotyping was added so that TCR occurrence patterns could be studied. Rather than using new phenotypic data, the later analysis identified candidate immune exposures from TCR beta sequences and from how often those sequences occurred across donors. An earlier analysis of 450 to 750 of the donors used high-throughput TCR beta sequencing to judge whether each TCR beta V gene segment behaved as functional or pseudogenic. Donor age, sex, ethnicity and CMV serostatus were compiled together with the repertoire data. In a later genetic analysis, genome-wide SNP genotypes for about three fifths of the roughly 670 donors were used, and that subset was treated as a discovery cohort. All discovery cohort repertoires had been generated on a single sequencing platform. HLA typing included class I and class II loci at four-digit resolution. The number of donors typed differed by locus, with about 629-640 for A, B, C, DRB1 and DQB1, around 560 for DQA1, over 600 for DPA1, and about 450 for DPB1. Five DR-DQ haplotypes were handled as single units for association and clustering, since linkage in the cohort was strong. Across about 370 genotyped donors of the cohort, an average of about 220,000 unique TCR beta nucleotide sequences per donor were sequenced, and roughly 20% of those sequences were non-productive. The research as a whole found: Correlated functional status among segregating V segments might be attributable to linkage disequilibrium, but an unknown experimental factor could not be ruled out. Because the 87-base-pair reads could not distinguish some IMGT-functional V segments, including TRBV6-2 and TRBV6-3, those segments were excluded. In vitro tests confirmed that a few of the cytomegalovirus-associated TCR beta chains recognize cytomegalovirus antigens. A cluster of highly shared sequence variants was judged likely to represent a technical artifact of the sequencing pipeline. In a later analysis, TCR association rates were found to vary across HLA loci, with the most associated TCRs seen for DRB1 alleles and the fewest for HLA-C alleles. Because counts were too low, about 18 rarely observed V segments, including chromosome 9 orphons, were left out of the earlier analysis of a few hundred of the donors. Assigning TCR associations to individual alleles was difficult when HLA alleles, especially DR and DQ, strongly co-occurred. The authors suggested that the approach could potentially be generalized to other disease states and immunological phenotypes. Only TCR beta chains were sequenced in this cohort, and the absence of alpha or paired-chain data limited detectable features. Several of the top co-occurrence clusters appeared to be linked to parvovirus B19, influenza, CMV and Epstein-Barr virus, according to a later analysis. A later analysis found that most CMV-associated TCR beta chains appeared HLA-restricted, with HLA associations seemingly driven largely by CMV exposure. Roughly uniform sequencing depth across donors was assumed in presence/absence analyses, although this assumption may not hold. In an earlier analysis of approximately 590 of the donors, most TCR beta V segments were observed in productive rearrangements about 87% or about 30% of the time, broadly matching IMGT annotations. The classifier was reported to diagnose cytomegalovirus status with high specificity and sensitivity in both the original and validation cohorts. In a later analysis, 16,951 TCR beta sequences were associated with specific HLA alleles at a false discovery rate of 0.05. An association between a missense DCLRE1C variant and V-gene and J-gene trimming of TCR beta chains was found in a later genetic analysis and replicated in an independent cohort. Because HLA typing was unavailable for some donors at each locus, only the typed subset was used in association tests. A further reported finding was that TCR beta sequences accurately predicted the HLA-A and HLA-B alleles for most subjects in the first cohort. A later genetic analysis reported fewer N-insertions in productive TCRs among donors in an Asian-associated ancestry cluster than the roughly 620-donor mean. In a later analysis, HLA-associated TCR beta chains were found to be more clonally expanded and to have lower generation probabilities than equally common non-associated chains. In the study, approximately 160 TCR beta chains were listed as associated with cytomegalovirus. While some public TCRs were present in many individuals, most TCR sequences turned up only very rarely across donors. For the cohort, immune exposure information was limited to CMV serostatus.

For this clone: Its specific antigen is unknown. Base quality data are lacking; no much larger clone is found one base away.

The cohort comprised hundreds of healthy bone marrow donors. At the time of sampling, all cohort members were nominally healthy, though unrecorded immune exposures were likely present. The donor was CMV seropositive and belonged to the group of about 290 seropositive cohort members. Every donor gave a peripheral blood sample, and the peripheral blood mononuclear cells from that sample were used for TCR beta sequencing. Genomic DNA extraction from the blood cell samples was performed with the Qiagen DNeasy Blood Extraction Kit. The protocol used for the library was the immunoSEQ multiplex PCR assay. The multiplex PCR relied on a mix of 60 forward primers for TCR Vbeta segments and 13 reverse primers for TCR Jbeta segments. The CDR3 region of rearranged TCR beta genes was amplified from genomic DNA with a multiplex PCR assay. The amplified TCR beta libraries were sequenced on the Illumina HiSeq System as 87-base-pair reads. The original methods were these. A later analysis counted tens of millions of unique TCR beta chains across the 666 repertoires, and approximately 11 million of these chains were shared by at least two donors. To remove PCR and sequencing errors, raw reads were error-corrected and collapsed into unique sequences using a nearest-neighbor algorithm that merged closely related sequences. CDR3 sequences were aligned to IMGT reference sequences to assign V, D and J gene segments. For a sequence to be retained, a match of at least six nucleotides was required to both a V gene segment and a J gene segment. A rearrangement was called productive if the CDR3 had no stop codons and remained in frame with V and J, and every other rearrangement was called non-productive. Following IMGT convention, CDR3 was defined as the stretch from the second conserved V-encoded cysteine to the conserved J-encoded phenylalanine. Sequences without an unambiguous match to a single V gene segment were excluded from the earlier analysis of over 500 of the donors. In an earlier analysis of approximately 550 of the donors, V segments were called functional above 56.7% productive rearrangements and were called segregating when the between-donor standard deviation exceeded 5%. A statistical classification framework was built for diagnosing cytomegalovirus status from the catalog of TCR beta chain sequences. In a later analysis, V and J genes were assigned by comparing TCR nucleotide sequences against IMGT/GENE-DB human TR gene sequences. Using the TCRdist pipeline, a later analysis assigned CDR3 sequences along with most-parsimonious VDJ recombination scenarios. In a later analysis, each TCR beta chain was defined by its CDR3 amino acid sequence together with its V-gene family, and reads without a unique V-gene family were excluded. To address suspected cross-contamination and a sequencing artifact, a later analysis removed approximately 590 highly shared, low-generation-probability nucleotide sequences. A later analysis calculated a clonal expansion index for each public chain from normalized within-repertoire ranks of inferred template counts. In a later analysis, generation probabilities were computed with a VDJ recombination model fitted to out-of-frame rearrangements, and the resulting probabilities were checked against IGoR. Hypergeometric tests were used in a later analysis to score TCR-TCR, TCR-HLA and TCR-CMV co-occurrence, with a repertoire-size bias correction applied to the TCR pairs. To estimate false discovery rates, a later analysis permuted the HLA or CMV assignments 20 times. A later analysis grouped co-occurring TCRs with DBSCAN, adding TCRdist sequence similarity when clustering within HLA-allele-positive subsets. Repertoires with fewer than 30,000 or more than 120,000 public chains were left out of co-occurrence clustering, as were four to six repertoires with anomalous nucleotide sharing. TCRdb holds this immuneACCESS table with in-frame rearrangements only. Some clones are missing; in checked studies, unresolved V genes explain under half, and the rest has no known cause. That table supplies the V and J calls and clone size; D and trimming were determined from the DNA. Here the sample has some 89,000 clones; about 85% occur a single time. The ten biggest clones cover 7% to 8.5% of the sample.

The CDR3 runs 16 residues from the cysteine to the phenylalanine. Left in the record is the CDR3 DNA by itself, 48 bases read in frame from the first base. The germline V gene specifies WSHSY as CDR1 and SAAADI as CDR2. V drops 6 bases and J drops 3 bases, leaving 20 bases in between. Source material: PBMCs. The sequence was obtained from a man aged 40-55 years in good health and CMV-seropositive. The chain links TRBV10-2 with TRBJ1-1; perhaps TRBD1 is the D gene, with 5 bases matching. The nucleotide sequence is TGCGCCAGCAGGGATTTACCTTTTACGGGGGACACTGAAGCTTTCTTT. Translated, this gives CASRDLPFTGDTEAFF.